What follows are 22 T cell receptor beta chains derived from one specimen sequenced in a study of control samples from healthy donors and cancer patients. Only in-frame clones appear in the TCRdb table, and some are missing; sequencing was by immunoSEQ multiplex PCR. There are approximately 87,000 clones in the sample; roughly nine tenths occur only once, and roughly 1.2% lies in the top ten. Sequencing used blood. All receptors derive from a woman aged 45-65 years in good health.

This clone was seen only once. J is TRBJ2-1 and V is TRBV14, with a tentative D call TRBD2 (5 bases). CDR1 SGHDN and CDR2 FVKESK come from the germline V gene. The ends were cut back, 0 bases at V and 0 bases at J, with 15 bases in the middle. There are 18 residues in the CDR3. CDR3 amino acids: CASSQEGGSWSSYNEQFF. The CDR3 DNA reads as TGTGCCAGCAGCCAAGAAGGAGGCAGCTGGAGCTCCTACAATGAGCAGTTCTTC.

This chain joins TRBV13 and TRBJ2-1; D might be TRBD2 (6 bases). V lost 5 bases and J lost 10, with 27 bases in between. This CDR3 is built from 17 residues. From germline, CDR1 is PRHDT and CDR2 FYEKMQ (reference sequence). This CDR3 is CASSLSSRLARSGEQFF. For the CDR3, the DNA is TGTGCCAGCAGCCTCTCCTCAAGGCTAGCAAGGAGCGGGGAGCAGTTCTTC.

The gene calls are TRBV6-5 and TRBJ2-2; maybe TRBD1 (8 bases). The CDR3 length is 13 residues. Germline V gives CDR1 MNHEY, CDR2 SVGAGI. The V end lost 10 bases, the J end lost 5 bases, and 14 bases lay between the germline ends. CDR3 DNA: TGTGCCACCCACAGGGGGGGTACCGGGGAGCTGTTTTTT. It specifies CATHRGGTGELFF.

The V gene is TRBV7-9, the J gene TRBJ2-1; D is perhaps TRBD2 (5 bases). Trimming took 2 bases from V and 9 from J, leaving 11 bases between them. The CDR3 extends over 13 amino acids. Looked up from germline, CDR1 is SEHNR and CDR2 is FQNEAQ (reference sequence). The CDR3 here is CASSLSLGSEQFF. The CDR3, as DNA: TGTGCCAGCAGCTTATCACTGGGGAGTGAGCAGTTCTTC.

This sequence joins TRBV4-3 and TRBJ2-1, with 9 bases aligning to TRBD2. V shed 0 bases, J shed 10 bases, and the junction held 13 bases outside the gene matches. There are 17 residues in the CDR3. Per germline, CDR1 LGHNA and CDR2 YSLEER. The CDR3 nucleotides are TGCGCCAGCAGCCAAGACCCGAGCCCAATAGCGGGAGTGGAGCAGTTCTTC. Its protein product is CASSQDPSPIAGVEQFF.

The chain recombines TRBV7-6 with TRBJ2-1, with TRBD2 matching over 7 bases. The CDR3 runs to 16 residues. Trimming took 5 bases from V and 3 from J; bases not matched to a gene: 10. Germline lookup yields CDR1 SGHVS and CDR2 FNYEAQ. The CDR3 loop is CASSRVAGDFYNEQFF. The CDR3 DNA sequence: TGTGCCAGCAGCCGGGTGGCGGGAGACTTCTACAATGAGCAGTTCTTC.

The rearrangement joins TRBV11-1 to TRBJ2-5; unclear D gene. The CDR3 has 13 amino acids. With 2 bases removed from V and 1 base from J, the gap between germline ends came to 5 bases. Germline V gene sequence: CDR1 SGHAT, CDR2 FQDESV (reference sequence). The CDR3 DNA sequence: TGTGCCAGCAGCTTACAGCTCCAAGAGACCCAGTACTTC. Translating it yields CASSLQLQETQYF.

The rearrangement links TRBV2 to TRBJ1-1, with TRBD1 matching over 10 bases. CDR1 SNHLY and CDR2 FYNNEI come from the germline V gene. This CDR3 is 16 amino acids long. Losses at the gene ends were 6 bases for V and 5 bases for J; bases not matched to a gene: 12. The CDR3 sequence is CASRTGTGDVGTEAFF. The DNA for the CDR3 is TGTGCCAGCAGGACCGGGACAGGGGACGTGGGGACTGAAGCTTTCTTT.

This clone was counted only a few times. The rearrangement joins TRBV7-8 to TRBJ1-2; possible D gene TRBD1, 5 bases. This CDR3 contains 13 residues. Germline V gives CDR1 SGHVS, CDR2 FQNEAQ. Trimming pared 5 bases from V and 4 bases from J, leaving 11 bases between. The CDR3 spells CASSRGPLYGYTF. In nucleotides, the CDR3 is TGTGCCAGCAGCCGGGGACCGCTCTATGGCTACACCTTC. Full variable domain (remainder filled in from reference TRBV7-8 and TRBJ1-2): GAGVSQSPRYKVAKRGQDVALRCDPISGHVSLFWYQQALGQGPEFLTYFQNEAQLDKSGLPSDRFFAERPEGSVSTLKIQRTQQEDSAVYLCASSRGPLYGYTFGSGTRLTVV.

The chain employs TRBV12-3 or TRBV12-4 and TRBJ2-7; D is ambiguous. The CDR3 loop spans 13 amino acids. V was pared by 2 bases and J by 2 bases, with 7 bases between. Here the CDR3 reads CASSLNAPYEQYF. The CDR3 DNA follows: TGTGCCAGCAGTTTAAATGCCCCCTACGAGCAGTACTTC.

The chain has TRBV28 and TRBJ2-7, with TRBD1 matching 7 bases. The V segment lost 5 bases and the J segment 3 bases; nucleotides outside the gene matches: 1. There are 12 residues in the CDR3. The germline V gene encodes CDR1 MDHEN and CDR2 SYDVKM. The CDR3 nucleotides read TGTGCCAGCAGTGACAGGGTCTACGAGCAGTACTTC. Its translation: CASSDRVYEQYF.

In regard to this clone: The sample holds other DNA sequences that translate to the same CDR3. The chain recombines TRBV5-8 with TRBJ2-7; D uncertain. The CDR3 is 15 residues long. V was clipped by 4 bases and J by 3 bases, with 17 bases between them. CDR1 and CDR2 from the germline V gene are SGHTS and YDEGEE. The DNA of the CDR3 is TGTGCCAGCAGCGATCGTAAGAGGTCGTACTACGAGCAGTACTTC. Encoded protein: CASSDRKRSYYEQYF.

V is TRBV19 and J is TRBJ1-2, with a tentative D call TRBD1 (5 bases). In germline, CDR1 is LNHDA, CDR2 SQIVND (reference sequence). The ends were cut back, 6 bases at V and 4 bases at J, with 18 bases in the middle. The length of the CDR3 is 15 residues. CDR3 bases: TGTGCCAGTAGACAAGACCGACAGAGTTCCTATGGCTACACCTTC. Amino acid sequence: CASRQDRQSSYGYTF.

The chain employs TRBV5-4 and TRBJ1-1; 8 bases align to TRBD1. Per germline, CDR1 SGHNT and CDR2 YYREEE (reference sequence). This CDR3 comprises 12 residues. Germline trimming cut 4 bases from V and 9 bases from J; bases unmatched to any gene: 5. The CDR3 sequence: CASSLDRGKAFF. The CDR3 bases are TGTGCCAGCAGCCTAGACAGGGGAAAAGCTTTCTTT.

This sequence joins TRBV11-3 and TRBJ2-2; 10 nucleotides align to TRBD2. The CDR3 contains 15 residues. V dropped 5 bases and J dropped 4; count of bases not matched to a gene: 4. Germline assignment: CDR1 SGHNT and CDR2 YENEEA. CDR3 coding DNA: TGTGCCAGCAGCCGACTAGCGGGCGTCACCGGGGAGCTGTTTTTT. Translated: CASSRLAGVTGELFF.

CDR3 in amino acids: CASSYGGRNEKLFF. The CDR3 DNA sequence: TGTGCCAGCAGCTACGGGGGGCGAAATGAAAAACTGTTTTTT. The chain carries TRBV7-2 and TRBJ1-4; perhaps TRBD1 as D (6 bases). Germline V gene data show CDR1 as SGHTA and CDR2 as FQGNSA. Trimming shortened V by 4 bases and J by 5 bases, and 11 bases separated the two germline ends. This CDR3 contains 14 residues.

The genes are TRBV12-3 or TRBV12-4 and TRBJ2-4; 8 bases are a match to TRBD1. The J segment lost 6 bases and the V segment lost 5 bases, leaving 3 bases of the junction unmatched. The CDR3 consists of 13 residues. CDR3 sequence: CASSPGGGNIQYF. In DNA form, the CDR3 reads TGTGCCAGCAGTCCAGGGGGCGGAAACATTCAGTACTTC.

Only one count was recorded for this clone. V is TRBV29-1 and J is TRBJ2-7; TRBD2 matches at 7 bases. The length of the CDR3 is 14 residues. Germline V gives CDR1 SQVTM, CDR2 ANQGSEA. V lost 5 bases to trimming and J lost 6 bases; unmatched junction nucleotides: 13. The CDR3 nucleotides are TGCAGCGTTCGGCAGGCGGGAGAGGGCCTCGAGCAGTACTTC. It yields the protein CSVRQAGEGLEQYF.

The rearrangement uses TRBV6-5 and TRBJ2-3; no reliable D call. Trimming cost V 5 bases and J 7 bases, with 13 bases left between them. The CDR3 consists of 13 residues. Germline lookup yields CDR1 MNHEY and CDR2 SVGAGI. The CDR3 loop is CASSLDRDHTQYF. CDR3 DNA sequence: TGTGCCAGCAGTCTCGATAGGGATCATACGCAGTATTTT.

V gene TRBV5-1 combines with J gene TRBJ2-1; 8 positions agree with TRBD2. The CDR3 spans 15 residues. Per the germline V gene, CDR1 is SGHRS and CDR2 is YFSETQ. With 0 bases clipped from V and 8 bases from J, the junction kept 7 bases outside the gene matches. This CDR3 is CASSLGLAGGYEQFF. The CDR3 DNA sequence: TGCGCCAGCAGCTTGGGCCTAGCGGGCGGATATGAGCAGTTCTTC.

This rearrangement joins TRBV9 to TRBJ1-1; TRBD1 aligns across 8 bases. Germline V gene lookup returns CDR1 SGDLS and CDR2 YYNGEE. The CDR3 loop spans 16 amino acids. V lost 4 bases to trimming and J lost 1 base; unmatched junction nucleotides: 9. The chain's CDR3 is CASSPRRQGTNTEAFF. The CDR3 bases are TGTGCCAGCAGCCCCCGCCGACAGGGGACGAACACTGAAGCTTTCTTT.

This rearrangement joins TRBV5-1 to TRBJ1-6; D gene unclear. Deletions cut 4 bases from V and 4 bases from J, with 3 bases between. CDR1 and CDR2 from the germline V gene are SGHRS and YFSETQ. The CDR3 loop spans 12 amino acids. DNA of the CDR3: TGCGCCAGCAGCGATTATAATTCACCCCTCCACTTT. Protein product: CASSDYNSPLHF.